This T cell receptor beta chain was sequenced for a study of OX40 agonist ivuxolimab in advanced cancers. Study at large: Patients were treated with ivuxolimab, an agonistic anti-OX40 (CD134) antibody. Each dose-escalation patient presented with hepatocellular carcinoma, melanoma, renal cell or head and neck cancer. Partial responses were achieved by three patients, of whom one had hepatocellular carcinoma and two had cutaneous melanoma. General study points: Among the lowest levels of clonal expansion were found in partial responders at 0.1-3.0 mg/kg.

As concerns this clone: Its antigen is not known.

Measured with immunoSEQ multiplex PCR; TCRdb has only the in-frame clones, and not every one. The sample lists over 20,000 clones, about 85% occurring once. The clonotype originates from an adult with an advanced solid tumor such as melanoma, head and neck, liver or kidney cancer. The starting material was CD4+ or CD8+ T cells sorted from blood, obtained in a trial of the OX40 agonist ivuxolimab.

The CDR3 protein is CASSPALSDLYGYTF. CDR3 nucleotide sequence: TGTGCCAGCAGCCCCGCCTTGTCCGACCTATATGGCTACACCTTC. This chain connects TRBV7-9 to TRBJ1-2; D gene uncertain. Trimming stripped 5 bases from V and 5 bases from J, with 18 bases between. The CDR3 loop spans 15 amino acids. The germline V gene encodes CDR1 SEHNR and CDR2 FQNEAQ (reference sequence).